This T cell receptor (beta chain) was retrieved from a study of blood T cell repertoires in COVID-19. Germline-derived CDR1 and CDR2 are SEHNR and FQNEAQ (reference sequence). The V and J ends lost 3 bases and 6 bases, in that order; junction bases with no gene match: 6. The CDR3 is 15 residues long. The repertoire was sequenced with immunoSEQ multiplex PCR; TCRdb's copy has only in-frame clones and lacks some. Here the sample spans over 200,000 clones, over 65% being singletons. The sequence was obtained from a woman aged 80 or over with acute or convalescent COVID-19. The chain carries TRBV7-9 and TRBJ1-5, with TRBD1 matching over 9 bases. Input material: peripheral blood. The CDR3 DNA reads TGTGCCAGCAGCTTGACAGGGGGTGACACTCAGCCCCAGCATTTT. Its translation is CASSLTGGDTQPQHF.